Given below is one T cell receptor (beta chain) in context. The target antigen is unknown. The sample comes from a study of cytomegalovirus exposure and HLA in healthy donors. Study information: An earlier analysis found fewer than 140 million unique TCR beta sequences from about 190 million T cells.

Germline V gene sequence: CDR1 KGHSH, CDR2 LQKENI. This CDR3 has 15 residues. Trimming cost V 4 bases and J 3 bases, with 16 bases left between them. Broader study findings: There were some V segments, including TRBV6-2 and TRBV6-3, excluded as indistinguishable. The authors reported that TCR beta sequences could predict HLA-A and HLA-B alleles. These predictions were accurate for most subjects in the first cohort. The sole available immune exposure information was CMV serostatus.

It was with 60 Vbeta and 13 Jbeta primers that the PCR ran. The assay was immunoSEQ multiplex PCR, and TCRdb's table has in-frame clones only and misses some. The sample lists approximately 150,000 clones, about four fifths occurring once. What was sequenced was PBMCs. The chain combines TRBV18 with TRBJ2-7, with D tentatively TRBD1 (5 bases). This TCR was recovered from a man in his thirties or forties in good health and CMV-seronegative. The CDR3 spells CASSLGQGINYEQYF. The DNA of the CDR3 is TGTGCCAGCTCACTGGGCCAGGGAATAAACTACGAGCAGTACTTC.